This entry is about one T cell receptor (beta chain). Its antigen is unidentified. Germline assignment: CDR1 SGHAT and CDR2 FQNNGV. The CDR3 runs 17 residues. Trimming removed 0 bases at V and 6 bases at J, with 15 bases between. These data belong to a study of blood T cell dynamics during melanoma immunotherapy. Study context: Standard first-line treatment here was pembrolizumab or nivolumab plus ipilimumab in metastatic melanoma.

A fixed DNA input of about 350 ng was used per bulk PBMC sample. Profiling relied on immunoSEQ multiplex PCR, and the TCRdb table lists in-frame clones only, not all of them. The repertoire holds some 10,000 clones, with over 80% as singletons. Study-level points and caveats: PBMC repertoires of eventual disease-control patients split at W3 into clonality or diversity gains.

This sample's time point: week 3, after first cycle of checkpoint inhibitor. Samples come from before therapy and from week 3 after the first blockade cycle. The J gene is TRBJ1-6, the V gene TRBV11-2, with D possibly matching TRBD1 (5 bases). This TCR was sampled from a human donor with melanoma. The material sequenced was blood, taken from a patient treated with checkpoint blockade. CDR3 sequence: CASSLEGGGSGNSPLHF. CDR3 DNA: TGTGCCAGCAGCTTAGAGGGGGGGGGATCGGGTAATTCACCCCTCCACTTT.